Below are 30 T cell receptor beta chains sequenced from a single sample in a study of blood T cell repertoires in COVID-19. Method: immunoSEQ multiplex PCR; TCRdb's copy keeps in-frame clones and lacks some. The top ten clones hold 3.7% of a sample with over 150,000 clones, around 74% of them seen once. Sequencing used peripheral blood. The receptors stem from a woman older than 75 with acute or convalescent COVID-19.

The chain is built from TRBV28 and TRBJ2-6, with D perhaps matching TRBD2 (5 bases). This CDR3 is 15 amino acids long. The ends were cut back, 10 bases at V and 0 bases at J, with 13 bases in the middle. CDR1 and CDR2 (germline): MDHEN, SYDVKM. The CDR3 is CATSGSSSGANVLTF. The CDR3 nucleotides are TGTGCCACTTCGGGGAGTTCCTCTGGGGCCAACGTCCTGACTTTC.

This clone occurred a few times. The chain links TRBV9 to TRBJ2-2; the D gene is possibly TRBD1 (5 bases). The germline V and J ends were trimmed by 4 bases and 1 base, with 14 bases remaining between them. This CDR3 contains 16 residues. Per germline, CDR1 SGDLS and CDR2 YYNGEE. The CDR3 nucleotides are TGTGCCAGCAGCCAACAGGATATTGGGAACACCGGGGAGCTGTTTTTT. This gives the protein CASSQQDIGNTGELFF.

The chain couples TRBV7-9 to TRBJ1-2; tentatively, D is TRBD1 (5 bases). Trimming removed 4 bases at V and 1 base at J, with 7 bases between. This CDR3 has 13 amino acids. Looked up from germline, CDR1 is SEHNR and CDR2 is FQNEAQ (reference sequence). The CDR3 region is CASSSQVNYGYTF. The CDR3 DNA sequence: TGTGCCAGCAGCTCACAGGTTAACTATGGCTACACCTTC.

This chain links TRBV7-9 with TRBJ1-1, with D uncertain. Germline CDR1 SEHNR, CDR2 FQNEAQ (reference sequence). The CDR3 length is 12 residues. Trimming left V 5 bases short and J 7 bases short, with 11 bases between. CDR3 residues: CASSAGLSEAFF. In DNA form, the CDR3 reads TGTGCCAGCAGCGCCGGACTGAGTGAAGCTTTCTTT.

This clone was counted between two and nine times. The chain uses TRBV9 and TRBJ1-6; D might be TRBD1 (6 bases). The CDR3 spans 12 residues. V lost 0 bases and J lost 12, with 7 bases in between. Per germline, CDR1 SGDLS and CDR2 YYNGEE. Here the CDR3 reads CASSVGGGPLHF. For the CDR3, the DNA is TGTGCCAGCAGCGTAGGAGGGGGACCCCTCCACTTT.

This chain joins TRBV5-4 and TRBJ1-2; 8 bases align to TRBD1. This CDR3 spans 17 amino acids. V was clipped by 0 bases and J by 7 bases; unmatched bases: 14. Germline V gene data show CDR1 as SGHNT and CDR2 as YYREEE (reference sequence). This CDR3 reads CASSLAQGAYQGGGYTF. DNA of the CDR3: TGTGCCAGCAGCTTGGCCCAGGGGGCGTATCAAGGCGGTGGCTACACCTTC.

This chain connects TRBV29-1 to TRBJ2-2; a possible D gene is TRBD2 (5 bases). Germline V gives CDR1 SQVTM, CDR2 ANQGSEA. Trimming left V 4 bases short and J 1 base short, with 13 bases between. The CDR3 runs 15 residues. The CDR3 nucleotides read TGCAGCGTTGTTCTTAGCGAGAGGAACACCGGGGAGCTGTTTTTT. Its protein is CSVVLSERNTGELFF.

V is TRBV7-8 and J is TRBJ2-5; 12 bases line up with TRBD2. The CDR3 sequence is 15 residues long. After removal of 1 base from V and 4 bases from J, the junction contained 1 base not matched to a gene. CDR1 SGHVS and CDR2 FQNEAQ come from the germline V gene. The CDR3 sequence: CASSLGLAGVETQYF. CDR3 sequence (DNA): TGTGCCAGCAGCTTAGGACTAGCGGGAGTAGAGACCCAGTACTTC.

The chain uses TRBV30 and TRBJ1-5, with 9 bases fitting TRBD1. V was pared by 7 bases and J by 4 bases, with 5 bases of the junction left unmatched. This CDR3 has 13 residues. Germline-derived CDR1 and CDR2 are GTSNPN and SVGIG (reference sequence). CDR3 region: CAYQGQGNQPQHF. The CDR3 nucleotides read TGTGCCTACCAGGGACAGGGAAATCAGCCCCAGCATTTT.

The rearrangement joins TRBV6-6 to TRBJ1-6; D gene unclear. The V end was cut by 10 bases, the J end by 1 base, with 8 bases between. The CDR3 spans 13 residues. Germline V CDR1 and CDR2: MNHNY, SVGAGI (reference sequence). The CDR3 spells CATSFSYNSPLHF. CDR3 coding DNA: TGTGCCACTTCCTTTTCCTATAATTCACCCCTCCACTTT.

This clone was detected only once. The chain combines TRBV6-2 or TRBV6-3 with TRBJ1-5; D is perhaps TRBD1 (5 bases). V was clipped by 1 base and J by 3 bases, with 19 bases between them. The length of the CDR3 is 18 residues. Germline-derived CDR1 and CDR2 are MNHEY and SVGEGT. The CDR3 sequence is CASSYWFRRGGDNQPQHF. DNA of the CDR3: TGTGCCAGCAGTTACTGGTTTAGAAGGGGTGGGGACAATCAGCCCCAGCATTTT.

The V call is TRBV9, the J call TRBJ2-5; perhaps TRBD2 as D (6 bases). This CDR3 has 13 amino acids. Germline V gene lookup returns CDR1 SGDLS and CDR2 YYNGEE. Trimming shortened V by 4 bases and J by 2 bases, and 9 bases separated the two germline ends. The CDR3 sequence is CASSQRVQETQYF. The CDR3 bases are TGTGCCAGCAGCCAGCGGGTTCAAGAGACCCAGTACTTC.

The chain employs TRBV29-1 and TRBJ1-2; the D gene is possibly TRBD1 (6 bases). This CDR3 contains 12 residues. The germline CDR1 and CDR2 sequences are SQVTM and ANQGSEA. The V end was cut by 6 bases, the J end by 3 bases, with 11 bases between. CDR3 region: CSVGDKYYGYTF. For the CDR3, the DNA is TGCAGCGTGGGGGACAAATACTATGGCTACACCTTC.

The chain uses TRBV6-5 and TRBJ1-1, with D maybe TRBD1 (6 bases). Germline V gene sequence: CDR1 MNHEY, CDR2 SVGAGI. V was clipped by 0 bases and J by 4 bases, with 15 bases between them. This CDR3 is 16 amino acids long. The CDR3 region is CASSYSIGGAFTEAFF. DNA of the CDR3: TGTGCCAGCAGTTACTCGATTGGGGGGGCATTCACTGAAGCTTTCTTT.

The gene calls are TRBV30 and TRBJ2-7; TRBD1 aligns across 7 bases. The length of the CDR3 is 17 residues. The germline V gene encodes CDR1 GTSNPN and CDR2 SVGIG (reference sequence). With V trimmed by 4 bases and J by 0 bases, 15 bases remained unmatched. The CDR3 nucleotides are TGTGCCTGGAATGGGCCCCTAGGGACAGTCAGCTCCTACGAGCAGTACTTC. It encodes CAWNGPLGTVSSYEQYF. The variable domain in full, completed from reference TRBV30 and TRBJ2-7, reads SQTIHQWPATLVQPVGSPLSLECTVEGTSNPNLYWYRQAAGRGLQLLFYSVGIGQISSEVPQNLSASRPQDRQFILSSKKLLLSDSGFYLCAWNGPLGTVSSYEQYFGPGTRLTVT.

The chain has TRBV7-8 and TRBJ2-7; 8 bases match TRBD2. This CDR3 has 15 residues. Germline V gives CDR1 SGHVS, CDR2 FQNEAQ. V lost 4 bases to trimming and J lost 7 bases; unmatched junction nucleotides: 12. Written as DNA, the CDR3 is TGTGCCAGCAGCTCCGGGAGGGGCGCGGTGGGGGAGCAGTACTTC. It is translated as CASSSGRGAVGEQYF.

This clone showed up just a few times. The chain employs TRBV29-1 and TRBJ2-2; D is perhaps TRBD2 (6 bases). Trimming took off 7 bases at V and 2 bases at J, with 14 bases between the two ends. Germline V CDR1 and CDR2: SQVTM, ANQGSEA. The CDR3 totals 14 residues. In nucleotides, the CDR3 is TGCAGCGCTGGGGGGATCGCTAACACCGGGGAGCTGTTTTTT. Its translation is CSAGGIANTGELFF.

This rearrangement joins TRBV9 to TRBJ2-4; 12 bases fit TRBD1. CDR1 and CDR2 from the germline V gene are SGDLS and YYNGEE. V shed 3 bases, J shed 0 bases, and the junction held 10 bases outside the gene matches. The CDR3 has 19 amino acids. The CDR3 here is CASSGGDRGLKLAKNIQYF. CDR3 DNA: TGTGCCAGCAGCGGAGGGGACAGGGGGCTGAAACTAGCCAAAAACATTCAGTACTTC.

The V and J genes are TRBV30 and TRBJ1-3; no definite D call. Trimming took 0 bases from V and 0 from J, leaving 9 bases between them. The CDR3 length is 15 residues. The germline V gene has CDR1 GTSNPN and CDR2 SVGIG (reference sequence). The CDR3 DNA sequence: TGTGCCTGGAGTGTACGGGGATTCTCTGGAAACACCATATATTTT. Its protein is CAWSVRGFSGNTIYF.

The chain recombines TRBV5-8 with TRBJ1-3; 7 positions agree with TRBD1. The junction had 6 bases not matched to a gene; V was cut back by 4 bases and J by 5 bases. From germline, CDR1 is SGHTS and CDR2 YDEGEE. The CDR3 is 14 residues long. CDR3 in amino acids: CASSQTGSRNTIYF. The CDR3, as DNA: TGTGCCAGCAGCCAGACAGGGTCTCGAAACACCATATATTTT.

The CDR3 coding sequence is TGTGCCAGCAGCGCAGGGACACTGTACACTGAAGCTTTCTTT. It encodes CASSAGTLYTEAFF. J is TRBJ1-1 and V is TRBV14, with D maybe TRBD1 (6 bases). Germline V CDR1 and CDR2: SGHDN, FVKESK. Trimming took off 5 bases at V and 3 bases at J, with 13 bases between the two ends. CDR3 length: 14 residues.

The V call is TRBV7-7, the J call TRBJ2-7; 9 nucleotides agree with TRBD1. Germline lookup yields CDR1 SSHAT and CDR2 FNYEAQ (reference sequence). V shed 1 base and J 5 bases; nucleotides not matched to a gene: 0. There are 13 residues in the CDR3. CDR3 coding DNA: TGTGCCAGCAGCTTAGGGACAGGGGACGAGCAGTACTTC. It yields the protein CASSLGTGDEQYF.

V is TRBV5-8 and J is TRBJ1-5; D call uncertain. The CDR3 is 12 residues long. Germline assignment: CDR1 SGHTS and CDR2 YDEGEE. V was clipped by 2 bases and J by 4 bases, with 4 bases between them. This CDR3 reads CASSFINQPQHF. CDR3 nucleotides: TGTGCCAGCAGCTTTATTAATCAGCCCCAGCATTTT.

The rearrangement joins TRBV29-1 to TRBJ1-1; TRBD1 matches at 7 bases. With 6 bases clipped from V and 7 bases from J, the junction kept 11 bases outside the gene matches. The CDR3 has 13 amino acids. The germline V gene encodes CDR1 SQVTM and CDR2 ANQGSEA. The CDR3 bases are TGCAGCGTAGCCGGGACAGACATTTATGAAGCTTTCTTT. Protein: CSVAGTDIYEAFF.

This chain joins TRBV2 and TRBJ1-5; 9 nucleotides agree with TRBD1. The CDR3 totals 15 residues. With 6 bases clipped from V and 7 bases from J, the junction kept 10 bases outside the gene matches. Germline V CDR1 and CDR2: SNHLY, FYNNEI. Here the CDR3 DNA reads TGTGCCAGCAGGCCTCCGACAGGGGGAAAGCAGCCCCAGCATTTT. Its protein product is CASRPPTGGKQPQHF. The full variable domain, with the rest looked up from reference TRBV2 and TRBJ1-5, is EPEVTQTPSHQVTQMGQEVILRCVPISNHLYFYWYRQILGQKVEFLVSFYNNEISEKSEIFDDQFSVERPDGSNFTLKIRSTKLEDSAMYFCASRPPTGGKQPQHFGDGTRLSIL.

The V gene is TRBV2, the J gene TRBJ1-1, with 12 nucleotides matching TRBD1. The CDR3 totals 15 residues. Per the germline V gene, CDR1 is SNHLY and CDR2 is FYNNEI. Unmatched junction bases numbered 10, after V lost 6 bases and J lost 8 bases. CDR3 residues: CASSGTGGNLGEAFF. CDR3 DNA sequence: TGTGCCAGCAGCGGGACAGGGGGCAATCTAGGGGAAGCTTTCTTT.

The chain uses TRBV2 and TRBJ1-1; no firm D call. From germline, CDR1 is SNHLY and CDR2 FYNNEI. The V gene lost 7 bases and the J gene lost 6 bases, with 18 bases spanning the gap. This CDR3 has 14 amino acids. The CDR3 loop reads CASIKLSTAAEAFF. In DNA form, the CDR3 reads TGTGCCAGCATCAAACTCTCGACTGCCGCTGAAGCTTTCTTT. Looking up the rest from reference TRBV2 and TRBJ1-1 gives the full variable domain: EPEVTQTPSHQVTQMGQEVILRCVPISNHLYFYWYRQILGQKVEFLVSFYNNEISEKSEIFDDQFSVERPDGSNFTLKIRSTKLEDSAMYFCASIKLSTAAEAFFGQGTRLTVV.

This chain uses TRBV7-9 with TRBJ2-1, with D tentatively TRBD2 (6 bases). CDR1 is SEHNR and CDR2 is FQNEAQ in the germline V gene (reference sequence). This CDR3 has 16 residues. The V end was cut by 0 bases, the J end by 3 bases, with 12 bases between. CDR3 in DNA: TGTGCCAGCAGCTTAGCGTGGGAGGCGTTCTACAATGAGCAGTTCTTC. Its protein is CASSLAWEAFYNEQFF.

This clone showed up just once. The chain links TRBV6-1 to TRBJ1-2, with a tentative D call TRBD1 (5 bases). This CDR3 comprises 15 residues. The V gene lost 5 bases and the J gene lost 0 bases, with 13 bases spanning the gap. The V gene's germline CDR1 is MNHNS and CDR2 SASEGT. The CDR3: CASSSTVTSNYGYTF. The CDR3 region has the DNA TGTGCCAGCAGTTCGACAGTGACCTCTAACTATGGCTACACCTTC.

This chain links TRBV12-3 or TRBV12-4 with TRBJ1-2, with a tentative D call TRBD1 (6 bases). V was shortened by 11 bases and J by 8 bases, with 18 bases between the two germline ends. The CDR3 extends over 12 amino acids. CDR3 region: CACIGGERGYTF. DNA of the CDR3: TGTGCCTGTATAGGGGGAGAAAGGGGCTACACCTTC.